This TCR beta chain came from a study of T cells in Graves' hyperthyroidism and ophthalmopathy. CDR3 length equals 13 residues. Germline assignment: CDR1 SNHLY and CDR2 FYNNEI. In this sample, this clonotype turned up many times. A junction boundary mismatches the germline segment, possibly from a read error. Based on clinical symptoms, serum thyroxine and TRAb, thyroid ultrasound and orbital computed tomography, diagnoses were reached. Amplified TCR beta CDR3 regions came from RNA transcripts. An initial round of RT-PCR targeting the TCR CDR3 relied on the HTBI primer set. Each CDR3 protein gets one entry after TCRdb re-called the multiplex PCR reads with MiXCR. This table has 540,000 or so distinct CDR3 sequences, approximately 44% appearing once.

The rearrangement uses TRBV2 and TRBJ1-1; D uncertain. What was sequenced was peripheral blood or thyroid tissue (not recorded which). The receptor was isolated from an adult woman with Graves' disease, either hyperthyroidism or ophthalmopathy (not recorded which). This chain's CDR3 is CASMKWGSTEAFF. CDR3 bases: TGTGCCAGCATGAAGTGGGGATCGACTGAAGCCTTCTTT. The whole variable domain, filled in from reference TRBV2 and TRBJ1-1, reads EPEVTQTPSHQVTQMGQEVILRCVPISNHLYFYWYRQILGQKVEFLVSFYNNEISEKSEIFDDQFSVERPDGSNFTLKIRSTKLEDSAMYFCASMKWGSTEAFFGQGTRLTVV.